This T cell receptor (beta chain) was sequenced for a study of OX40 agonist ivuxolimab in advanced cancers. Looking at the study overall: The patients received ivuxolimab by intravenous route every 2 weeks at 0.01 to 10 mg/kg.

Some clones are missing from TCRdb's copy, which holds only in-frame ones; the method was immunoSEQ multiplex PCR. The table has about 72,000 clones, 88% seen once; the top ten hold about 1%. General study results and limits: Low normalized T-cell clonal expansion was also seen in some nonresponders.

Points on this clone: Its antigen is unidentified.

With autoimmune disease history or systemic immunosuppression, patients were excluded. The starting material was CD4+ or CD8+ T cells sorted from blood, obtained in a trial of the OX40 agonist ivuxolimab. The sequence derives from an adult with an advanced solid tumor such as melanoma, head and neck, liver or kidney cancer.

Here the CDR3 reads CASSLSILSQGVTEAFF. The DNA for the CDR3 is TGCGCCAGCAGCTTGTCGATTCTCTCCCAGGGGGTAACTGAAGCTTTCTTT. The chain combines TRBV5-1 with TRBJ1-1; 7 nucleotides align to TRBD1. The CDR3 has 17 residues. V was clipped by 1 base and J by 5 bases; unmatched bases: 14. CDR1 SGHRS and CDR2 YFSETQ come from the germline V gene. Filled out from reference TRBV5-1 and TRBJ1-1, the complete variable domain reads KAGVTQTPRYLIKTRGQQVTLSCSPISGHRSVSWYQQTPGQGLQFLFEYFSETQRNKGNFPGRFSGRQFSNSRSEMNVSTLELGDSALYLCASSLSILSQGVTEAFFGQGTRLTVV.